This is a list of T cell receptor beta chains from one sample in a study of T cell responses to AZD1222 COVID-19 vaccine. Using immunoSEQ multiplex PCR, the repertoire was profiled, and TCRdb retains in-frame clones only, with some absent. The sample includes tens of thousands of clones, roughly 88% of them seen just once. The material was peripheral blood, obtained on day 0 of MenACWY control vaccination. These receptors came from an adult in good health. Each CDR3 is given with its conserved first and last residue. The D gene is left open where the match is weak. A clone size is listed for some rows: how often the clone was seen (once, few, many), or a class if it is expanded.

d_gene: -
j_gene: TRBJ1-5
abundance: -
v_gene: TRBV6-6
CDR3aa: CASSLAEFEPQHF
CDR3nt: TGTGCCAGCAGTTTAGCTGAGTTTGAGCCCCAGCATTTT

d_gene: TRBD2
j_gene: TRBJ2-1
abundance: -
v_gene: TRBV19
CDR3aa: CASSWSGGAYNEQFF
CDR3nt: TGTGCCAGTAGTTGGAGCGGGGGGGCCTACAATGAGCAGTTCTTC

d_gene: -
j_gene: TRBJ2-1
abundance: -
v_gene: TRBV5-6
CDR3aa: CASSLAGLSLYNEQFF
CDR3nt: TGTGCCAGCAGCTTGGCCGGACTTTCCCTCTACAATGAGCAGTTCTTC

d_gene: -
j_gene: TRBJ2-7
abundance: -
v_gene: TRBV4-3
CDR3aa: CASSQDGPPGEQYF
CDR3nt: TGCGCCAGCAGCCAAGACGGCCCACCTGGCGAGCAGTACTTC

d_gene: TRBD1
j_gene: TRBJ1-2
abundance: -
v_gene: TRBV29-1
CDR3aa: CSVEGASGYGYTF
CDR3nt: TGCAGCGTAGAGGGGGCTTCGGGCTATGGCTACACCTTC

d_gene: -
j_gene: TRBJ2-3
abundance: -
v_gene: TRBV12-3/TRBV12-4
CDR3aa: CASSFGGPDTQYF
CDR3nt: TGTGCCAGCAGTTTCGGGGGGCCAGATACGCAGTATTTT

d_gene: TRBD1
j_gene: TRBJ1-6
abundance: once
v_gene: TRBV19
CDR3aa: CASQTGTGGLRTLHF
CDR3nt: TGTGCCAGCCAAACCGGGACAGGGGGCCTGAGAACCCTCCACTTT

d_gene: -
j_gene: TRBJ2-6
abundance: -
v_gene: TRBV18
CDR3aa: CASSLSFLNPGANVLTF
CDR3nt: TGTGCCAGCTCACTATCCTTCTTGAACCCTGGGGCCAACGTCCTGACTTTC

d_gene: -
j_gene: TRBJ2-4
abundance: -
v_gene: TRBV9
CDR3aa: CASSRDPVAKNIQYF
CDR3nt: TGTGCCAGCAGCAGGGACCCTGTAGCCAAAAACATTCAGTACTTC

d_gene: -
j_gene: TRBJ1-2
abundance: -
v_gene: TRBV19
CDR3aa: CASSIVTQGDGYTF
CDR3nt: TGTGCCAGTAGTATAGTAACCCAGGGAGATGGCTACACCTTC

d_gene: -
j_gene: TRBJ1-1
abundance: -
v_gene: TRBV6-5
CDR3aa: CASSYGTGNTEAFF
CDR3nt: TGTGCCAGCAGTTACGGTACGGGGAACACTGAAGCTTTCTTT

d_gene: -
j_gene: TRBJ2-7
abundance: -
v_gene: TRBV11-1
CDR3aa: CASSLSPYEQYF
CDR3nt: TGTGCCAGCAGCTTATCCCCCTACGAGCAGTACTTC

d_gene: TRBD1
j_gene: TRBJ1-4
abundance: once
v_gene: TRBV19
CDR3aa: CASSAGQGTNEKLFF
CDR3nt: TGTGCCAGTAGTGCGGGACAGGGAACTAATGAAAAACTGTTTTTT

d_gene: TRBD1
j_gene: TRBJ1-4
abundance: -
v_gene: TRBV9
CDR3aa: CASSVARDSALFF
CDR3nt: TGTGCCAGCAGCGTAGCTCGGGACAGTGCACTGTTTTTT

d_gene: -
j_gene: TRBJ2-1
abundance: -
v_gene: TRBV19
CDR3aa: CASSIAGATDNEQFF
CDR3nt: TGTGCCAGTAGTATTGCGGGGGCGACCGACAATGAGCAGTTCTTC

d_gene: TRBD1
j_gene: TRBJ1-4
abundance: few
v_gene: TRBV3-1/TRBV3-2
CDR3aa: CASSPTGANEKLFF
CDR3nt: TGTGCCAGCAGCCCAACAGGGGCTAATGAAAAACTGTTTTTT